This entry lists 31 T cell receptor beta chains sequenced from one sample in a study of T cell clones after liver transplantation. Only in-frame clones appear in the TCRdb table, and some are missing; sequencing was by immunoSEQ multiplex PCR. The profile shows about 20,000 clones, about 83% of them singletons. This specimen consisted of CD8+ T cells from blood, obtained approximately 54 months after liver transplant. All receptors derive from a human patient who received a liver transplant. T cells may partly derive from the graft donor.

The rearrangement links TRBV9 to TRBJ2-1, with a weak D call TRBD2 (6 bases). Trimming took off 0 bases at V and 5 bases at J, with 18 bases between the two ends. Germline V gene sequence: CDR1 SGDLS, CDR2 YYNGEE. The CDR3 has 17 residues. The CDR3: CASSVVGRGSEDNEQFF. The CDR3, as DNA: TGTGCCAGCAGCGTAGTGGGCCGGGGGAGCGAAGACAATGAGCAGTTCTTC. Complete variable domain (other parts from reference TRBV9 and TRBJ2-1): DSGVTQTPKHLITATGQRVTLRCSPRSGDLSVYWYQQSLDQGLQFLIQYYNGEERAKGNILERFSAQQFPDLHSELNLSSLELGDSALYFCASSVVGRGSEDNEQFFGPGTRLTVL.

The genes are TRBV28 and TRBJ2-2; possible D gene TRBD2, 6 bases. From germline, CDR1 is MDHEN and CDR2 SYDVKM. The CDR3 consists of 14 residues. Between the trimmed V and J ends, which lost 3 bases and 4 bases, there was a span of 9 bases. Here the CDR3 DNA reads TGTGCCAGCAGTTTGGGGGGTCTCACCGGGGAGCTGTTTTTT. Amino acid sequence: CASSLGGLTGELFF. Drawing the rest from reference TRBV28 and TRBJ2-2, the complete variable domain is DVKVTQSSRYLVKRTGEKVFLECVQDMDHENMFWYRQDPGLGLRLIYFSYDVKMKEKGDIPEGYSVSREKKERFSLILESASTNQTSMYLCASSLGGLTGELFFGEGSRLTVL.

The rearrangement joins TRBV21-1 to TRBJ2-3; TRBD2, the table's D call, lacks a check against the DNA. TRBV21-1 is a recognized pseudogene. There are 14 residues in the CDR3. CDR3 in amino acids: CASSTTGITDTQYF. The CDR3 nucleotides are TGTGCCAGCAGCACGACGGGGATCACAGATACGCAGTATTTT.

The J gene is TRBJ1-3, the V gene TRBV19, with D uncertain. Germline CDR1 and CDR2: LNHDA and SQIVND (reference sequence). Trimming removed 5 bases from V and 0 bases from J, with 11 bases in between. CDR3 size: 15 residues. CDR3: CASSPALSSGNTIYF. CDR3 nucleotide sequence: TGTGCCAGTAGTCCAGCCCTAAGCTCTGGAAACACCATATATTTT.

J is TRBJ1-2 and V is TRBV10-2; the D is unclear. Trimming took off 3 bases at V and 5 bases at J, with 10 bases between the two ends. Germline V CDR1 and CDR2: WSHSY, SAAADI. The CDR3 runs 13 residues. This CDR3 reads CASSDGIGYGYTF. Here the CDR3 DNA reads TGCGCCAGCAGTGATGGTATTGGGTATGGCTACACCTTC.

Turning to this clone: Other DNA sequences in the same sample also yield this CDR3. The DNA for the CDR3 is TGTGCCAGTAGTATTGGGGCGATGGGCAATGAGCAGTTCTTC. It translates to CASSIGAMGNEQFF. The V and J genes are TRBV19 and TRBJ2-1; tentatively, D is TRBD1 (5 bases). This CDR3 is built from 14 residues. Germline CDR1 reads LNHDA; CDR2 reads SQIVND (reference sequence). V was shortened by 3 bases and J by 6 bases, with 12 bases between the two germline ends.

As for this clone: Other DNA sequences from this sample encode an identical CDR3 as well. The rearrangement joins TRBV4-2 to TRBJ1-3; D is unresolved. The germline V gene encodes CDR1 LGHNA and CDR2 YNFKEQ. Trimming left V 0 bases short and J 5 bases short, with 2 bases between. The CDR3 consists of 12 residues. In DNA form, the CDR3 reads TGTGCCAGCAGCCAAGACAGAAACACCATATATTTT. It is translated as CASSQDRNTIYF.

The chain employs TRBV5-1 and TRBJ2-7, with 8 bases aligning to TRBD2. Per germline, CDR1 SGHRS and CDR2 YFSETQ. CDR3 length: 14 amino acids. Trimming removed 2 bases from V and 3 bases from J; junction bases left unmatched: 4. For the CDR3, the DNA is TGCGCCAGCAGCTTTGGAGCGGGGGACTACGAGCAGTACTTC. Its protein product is CASSFGAGDYEQYF.

The V gene is TRBV6-5, the J gene TRBJ2-2; TRBD2 is a possible D gene (5 bases). This CDR3 region has 13 residues. The ends were cut back, 5 bases at V and 3 bases at J, with 7 bases in the middle. The germline gives CDR1 MNHEY, CDR2 SVGAGI. DNA of the CDR3: TGTGCCAGCAGTCCCGGGGACACCGGGGAGCTGTTTTTT. Translating it yields CASSPGDTGELFF.

The chain has TRBV7-2 and TRBJ2-7; the match to TRBD2 covers 8 bases. The V and J ends lost 3 bases and 0 bases, in that order; junction bases with no gene match: 7. CDR1 SGHTA and CDR2 FQGNSA come from the germline V gene. This CDR3 comprises 16 residues. The CDR3 nucleotides read TGTGCCAGCAGCTTGACAATAGCGGGGCCCTCCTACGAGCAGTACTTC. This gives the protein CASSLTIAGPSYEQYF. The variable domain in full, with the rest retrieved from reference TRBV7-2 and TRBJ2-7, is GAGVSQSPSNKVTEKGKDVELRCDPISGHTALYWYRQSLGQGLEFLIYFQGNSAPDKSGLPSDRFSAERTGGSVSTLTIQRTQQEDSAVYLCASSLTIAGPSYEQYFGPGTRLTVT.

V and J are TRBV11-2 and TRBJ2-2, with TRBD2 matching over 7 bases. CDR1 is SGHAT, CDR2 FQNNGV, per germline. This CDR3 has 17 amino acids. Unmatched junction bases numbered 10, after V lost 1 base and J lost 5 bases. CDR3 sequence: CASSLARGEKYTGELFF. CDR3 bases: TGTGCCAGCAGCTTAGCCCGGGGGGAGAAGTATACCGGGGAGCTGTTTTTT. Supplemented by reference TRBV11-2 and TRBJ2-2, the full variable domain reads EAGVAQSPRYKIIEKRQSVAFWCNPISGHATLYWYQQILGQGPKLLIQFQNNGVVDDSQLPKDRFSAERLKGVDSTLKIQPAKLEDSAVYLCASSLARGEKYTGELFFGEGSRLTVL.

The genes are TRBV9 and TRBJ2-7; maybe TRBD2 (5 bases). The CDR3 loop spans 14 amino acids. Trimming left V 0 bases short and J 5 bases short, with 12 bases between. Germline CDR1 and CDR2: SGDLS and YYNGEE. CDR3 residues: CASSVAGVGNEQYF. DNA for the CDR3: TGTGCCAGCAGCGTAGCCGGGGTCGGGAACGAGCAGTACTTC. Using reference TRBV9 and TRBJ2-7 for the parts outside the CDR3, the full variable domain is DSGVTQTPKHLITATGQRVTLRCSPRSGDLSVYWYQQSLDQGLQFLIQYYNGEERAKGNILERFSAQQFPDLHSELNLSSLELGDSALYFCASSVAGVGNEQYFGPGTRLTVT.

The chain couples TRBV4-1 to TRBJ2-3; TRBD2 matches 10 bases. This CDR3 region has 14 residues. J was trimmed by 7 bases and V by 4 bases; bases with no gene match: 5. CDR1 and CDR2 (germline): MGHRA, YSYEKL. The CDR3 DNA is TGCGCCAGCAGCCCGGGACTAGCGATGAATACGCAGTATTTT. It translates to CASSPGLAMNTQYF.

The rearrangement joins TRBV19 to TRBJ1-4; D is undetermined. V lost 6 bases to trimming and J lost 10 bases, with 6 bases between them. Germline V gene data show CDR1 as LNHDA and CDR2 as SQIVND (reference sequence). The CDR3 consists of 10 residues. CDR3 in amino acids: CASSEGKLFF. Here the CDR3 DNA reads TGTGCCAGTAGCGAGGGAAAACTGTTTTTT.

The chain uses TRBV19 and TRBJ2-2; D remains ambiguous. The CDR3 has 15 residues. Germline V gene data show CDR1 as LNHDA and CDR2 as SQIVND (reference sequence). V lost 1 base, J lost 1 base, and 7 bases lay in between. CDR3 amino acids: CASSIVSQNTGELFF. CDR3 nucleotide sequence: TGTGCCAGTAGTATAGTATCGCAGAACACCGGGGAGCTGTTTTTT. The entire variable domain, with the rest obtained from reference TRBV19 and TRBJ2-2, is as follows: DGGITQSPKYLFRKEGQNVTLSCEQNLNHDAMYWYRQDPGQGLRLIYYSQIVNDFQKGDIAEGYSVSREKKESFPLTVTSAQKNPTAFYLCASSIVSQNTGELFFGEGSRLTVL.

V is TRBV27 and J is TRBJ1-5, with 7 positions matching TRBD1. The CDR3 is made up of 18 amino acids. Germline CDR1 reads MNHEY; CDR2 reads SMNVEV (reference sequence). V was clipped by 1 base and J by 0 bases; unmatched bases: 9. The CDR3 nucleotides are TGTGCCAGCAGTTTATATCCCCCGGACAGGTATAGCAATCAGCCCCAGCATTTT. Encoded protein: CASSLYPPDRYSNQPQHF.

J is TRBJ2-5 and V is TRBV6-1, with a tentative D call TRBD2 (6 bases). CDR3 length equals 15 residues. The germline V gene encodes CDR1 MNHNS and CDR2 SASEGT. Trimming removed 3 bases at V and 1 base at J, with 12 bases between. The CDR3 loop is CASSESTRSQETQYF. CDR3 in DNA: TGTGCCAGCAGTGAGTCGACTAGAAGCCAAGAGACCCAGTACTTC.

In this sample, this clone turned up a few times. Written as DNA, the CDR3 is TGTGCCAGCAGCTTAGAGGGGAATTCACCCCTCCACTTT. Protein product: CASSLEGNSPLHF. The chain has TRBV11-2 and TRBJ1-6; no definite D call. The CDR3 contains 13 residues. Germline V gene lookup returns CDR1 SGHAT and CDR2 FQNNGV. V was pared by 0 bases and J by 7 bases, with 4 bases between. Full variable domain (remainder filled in from reference TRBV11-2 and TRBJ1-6): EAGVAQSPRYKIIEKRQSVAFWCNPISGHATLYWYQQILGQGPKLLIQFQNNGVVDDSQLPKDRFSAERLKGVDSTLKIQPAKLEDSAVYLCASSLEGNSPLHFGNGTRLTVT.

This clone was observed a single time. The chain couples TRBV7-9 to TRBJ2-7; 8 bases are shared with TRBD2. In germline, CDR1 is SEHNR, CDR2 FQNEAQ (reference sequence). The CDR3 consists of 15 residues. Trimming cost V 1 base and J 5 bases; bases outside gene matches: 7. CDR3 in DNA: TGTGCCAGCAGCTTAGTGTCCGGGACTAGAAACGAGCAGTACTTC. This sequence encodes CASSLVSGTRNEQYF.

The chain is built from TRBV29-1 and TRBJ1-1; 7 bases align to TRBD1. Trimming removed 6 bases from V and 0 bases from J; junction bases left unmatched: 10. CDR1 is SQVTM and CDR2 is ANQGSEA in the germline V gene. The CDR3 runs to 15 residues. CDR3 sequence (DNA): TGCAGCGTCCTGGGACAGAGATTTTTGAACACTGAAGCTTTCTTT. Amino acid sequence: CSVLGQRFLNTEAFF.

This clone showed up just a few times. The CDR3 is CASSSITPGLAGVGEQFF. The CDR3 nucleotides are TGTGCCAGCAGTTCGATAACCCCCGGGCTAGCGGGGGTCGGTGAGCAGTTCTTC. The chain has TRBV27 and TRBJ2-1; 10 bases align to TRBD2. Germline V gene data show CDR1 as MNHEY and CDR2 as SMNVEV (reference sequence). The trim removed 4 bases at V and 9 bases at J, leaving 18 bases unmatched. This CDR3 is built from 18 residues.

V and J are TRBV5-6 and TRBJ1-5; D is ambiguous. CDR1 SGHDT and CDR2 YYEEEE come from the germline V gene. The CDR3 totals 15 residues. V was clipped by 2 bases and J by 3 bases, with 12 bases between them. The CDR3 region has the DNA TGTGCCAGCAGCTTCCGCCGAGTACCCAATCAGCCCCAGCATTTT. This codes for CASSFRRVPNQPQHF.

This chain links TRBV11-2 with TRBJ1-4, with D possibly matching TRBD1 (5 bases). Germline CDR1 SGHAT, CDR2 FQNNGV. V was trimmed by 3 bases and J by 4 bases, leaving 6 bases between them. The CDR3 length is 13 residues. CDR3 bases: TGTGCCAGCAGCTTCGACAGTAATGAAAAACTGTTTTTT. Protein product: CASSFDSNEKLFF.

The rearrangement links TRBV7-6 to TRBJ1-2; TRBD1 might be the D (5 bases). The CDR3 extends over 13 amino acids. V was clipped by 4 bases and J by 3 bases, with 9 bases between them. Germline V gene sequence: CDR1 SGHVS, CDR2 FNYEAQ. The CDR3 nucleotides are TGTGCCAGCAGCTACGGGGGGGACTATGGCTACACCTTC. Its protein product is CASSYGGDYGYTF.

The V gene is TRBV7-2, the J gene TRBJ1-5, with D uncertain. V was trimmed by 5 bases and J by 4 bases, leaving 6 bases between them. The germline CDR1 and CDR2 sequences are SGHTA and FQGNSA. The CDR3 is 12 residues long. The CDR3 DNA reads TGTGCCAGCAGCCCCCCGAATCAGCCCCAGCATTTT. This encodes CASSPPNQPQHF.

The V and J genes are TRBV27 and TRBJ2-1, with D tentatively TRBD1 (5 bases). The germline V and J ends were trimmed by 2 bases and 2 bases, with 7 bases remaining between them. Germline-derived CDR1 and CDR2 are MNHEY and SMNVEV (reference sequence). This CDR3 is built from 14 residues. CDR3 DNA: TGTGCCAGCAGTTTAACAGGTACCTACAATGAGCAGTTCTTC. It specifies CASSLTGTYNEQFF.

Here the CDR3 reads CASSLLTSGGNTEAFF. CDR3 nucleotides: TGTGCCAGCAGTTTATTAACGTCCGGGGGGAACACTGAAGCTTTCTTT. The chain combines TRBV28 with TRBJ1-1; the D gene is possibly TRBD1 (5 bases). V was trimmed by 1 base and J by 1 base, leaving 13 bases between them. Germline V gene sequence: CDR1 MDHEN, CDR2 SYDVKM. The CDR3 totals 16 residues.

About this clone itself: This may arise from a read error, as a much more abundant clone is one base away. The chain couples TRBV13 to TRBJ1-2; 10 bases are shared with TRBD1. The CDR3 contains 14 residues. Germline V CDR1 and CDR2: PRHDT, FYEKMQ (reference sequence). CDR3 nucleotide sequence: TGTGCCAGCAGCGGCCGGGACAGGGGATATGGCCACACCTTC. Its protein product is CASSGRDRGYGHTF.

This chain joins TRBV2 and TRBJ1-2; D may be TRBD1 (6 bases). With 5 bases removed from V and 2 bases from J, the gap between germline ends came to 9 bases. CDR3 length equals 13 residues. Germline CDR1 SNHLY, CDR2 FYNNEI. CDR3 DNA: TGTGCCAGCAGTACTGGACAGAACTATGGCTACACCTTC. Residues: CASSTGQNYGYTF.

The J gene is TRBJ1-4, the V gene TRBV7-9; TRBD1 matches at 11 bases. The germline V gene encodes CDR1 SEHNR and CDR2 FQNEAQ (reference sequence). After removal of 4 bases from V and 5 bases from J, the junction contained 3 bases not matched to a gene. The CDR3 spans 15 residues. CDR3 nucleotide sequence: TGTGCCAGCAGCTACGGGGACAGGGGGAATGAAAAACTGTTTTTT. It encodes CASSYGDRGNEKLFF.

CDR3 sequence reads: CASSPRDKQYYEQYF. The CDR3, as DNA: TGTGCCAGCAGCCCGCGGGACAAACAGTACTACGAGCAGTACTTC. The chain links TRBV14 to TRBJ2-7, with D perhaps matching TRBD1 or TRBD2 (6 bases each). V shed 4 bases and J shed 3 bases, with 16 bases lying between them. Germline V gene sequence: CDR1 SGHDN, CDR2 FVKESK. The CDR3 covers 15 residues.